Each of the 19 T cell receptor beta chains below was sequenced from the same sample in a study of shared clonotypes between healthy human individuals. Libraries were prepared by immunoSEQ multiplex PCR; TCRdb keeps only in-frame clonotypes and omits some of them. The repertoire consists of roughly 2,000,000 clones, with just under 95% occurring once and the leading ten covering more than 1.5%. It was CD45RO-negative cells, positively selected for CCR7, that made up naive CD8 cells, with terminally differentiated effector memory CD45RA+ cells excluded. Specimen: naive CD8+ T cells from PBMCs. All receptors derive from a man younger than 35 in good health. Some clones in this sample may be carry-over from other donors' samples.

The chain carries TRBV7-9 and TRBJ2-7; 8 bases are a match to TRBD1. In germline, CDR1 is SEHNR, CDR2 FQNEAQ (reference sequence). The CDR3 is made up of 15 amino acids. J was trimmed by 1 base and V by 5 bases; bases with no gene match: 7. The CDR3 spells CASSPADRVSYEQYF. Written as DNA, the CDR3 is TGTGCCAGCAGCCCCGCGGACAGGGTGTCCTACGAGCAGTACTTC.

The chain links TRBV28 to TRBJ2-1; D possibly uses TRBD1 or TRBD2 (5 bases each). Germline CDR1 reads MDHEN; CDR2 reads SYDVKM. Trimming left V 6 bases short and J 0 bases short, with 15 bases between. The CDR3 consists of 16 residues. The CDR3 reads CASSPFRGFSYNEQFF. The CDR3, as DNA: TGTGCCAGCAGCCCCTTCCGGGGCTTCTCCTACAATGAGCAGTTCTTC.

The chain couples TRBV19 to TRBJ2-7, with 9 bases aligning to TRBD2. V lost 5 bases and J lost 4; bases outside the gene matches: 3. This CDR3 has 13 amino acids. Germline lookup yields CDR1 LNHDA and CDR2 SQIVND (reference sequence). In DNA form, the CDR3 reads TGTGCCAGTAGTCCTAGCGGGAAGTACGAGCAGTACTTC. This gives the protein CASSPSGKYEQYF.

Of note for this clone: Other DNA sequences in this sample translate to the same CDR3. This chain links TRBV7-3 with TRBJ2-2, with TRBD2 matching over 9 bases. The CDR3 has 17 residues. Germline CDR1 reads SGHTA; CDR2 reads FQGTGA. J was trimmed by 0 bases and V by 3 bases; bases with no gene match: 5. The CDR3 spells CASSFPPSGTNTGELFF. The DNA of the CDR3 is TGTGCCAGCAGCTTCCCCCCTAGCGGGACGAACACCGGGGAGCTGTTTTTT. Looking up the rest from reference TRBV7-3 and TRBJ2-2 gives the full variable domain: GAGVSQTPSNKVTEKGKYVELRCDPISGHTALYWYRQSLGQGPEFLIYFQGTGAADDSGLPNDRFFAVRPEGSVSTLKIQRTERGDSAVYLCASSFPPSGTNTGELFFGEGSRLTVL.

This sequence joins TRBV4-1 and TRBJ1-5, with 9 bases fitting TRBD1. The ends lost 2 bases at V and 7 bases at J; junction bases unmatched: 6. Germline assignment: CDR1 MGHRA and CDR2 YSYEKL. CDR3 length equals 15 residues. CDR3 region: CASSQFTGGGQPQHF. CDR3 in DNA: TGCGCCAGCAGCCAATTTACAGGGGGCGGGCAGCCCCAGCATTTT.

The rearrangement uses TRBV19 and TRBJ1-5; 8 nucleotides align to TRBD1. V was clipped by 5 bases and J by 2 bases; unmatched bases: 8. CDR1 is LNHDA and CDR2 is SQIVND in the germline V gene (reference sequence). This CDR3 is 16 amino acids long. The CDR3: CASSWTGKMRNQPQHF. CDR3 sequence (DNA): TGTGCCAGTAGTTGGACAGGGAAGATGCGCAATCAGCCCCAGCATTTT.

The genes are TRBV28 and TRBJ1-5, with D unclear. CDR3 length equals 13 residues. Germline V gene data show CDR1 as MDHEN and CDR2 as SYDVKM. The V end was cut by 8 bases, the J end by 0 bases, with 8 bases between. This CDR3 is CASGPVSNQPQHF. CDR3 DNA: TGTGCCAGCGGTCCTGTTAGCAATCAGCCCCAGCATTTT.

The chain recombines TRBV10-3 with TRBJ2-7; D unclear. CDR3 length: 15 residues. Germline loops: CDR1 ENHRY, CDR2 SYGVKD. Deletions cut 4 bases from V and 0 bases from J, with 13 bases between. CDR3 in amino acids: CAISARSPLSYEQYF. The CDR3, as DNA: TGTGCCATCAGTGCCCGGAGTCCCCTCTCCTACGAGCAGTACTTC.

This clone was counted a single time. The chain recombines TRBV27 with TRBJ1-2; tentatively, D is TRBD1 (5 bases). Per germline, CDR1 MNHEY and CDR2 SMNVEV (reference sequence). V was cut by 5 bases and J by 4 bases, with 20 bases left in between. This CDR3 has 16 amino acids. The CDR3 region is CASSTTGTPEAYGYTF. The CDR3 nucleotides read TGTGCCAGCAGTACAACCGGGACCCCCGAGGCCTATGGCTACACCTTC.

The chain joins TRBV6-5 to TRBJ2-7, with 8 bases matching TRBD1. Looked up from germline, CDR1 is MNHEY and CDR2 is SVGAGI. This CDR3 has 14 residues. Germline trimming cut 2 bases from V and 5 bases from J; bases unmatched to any gene: 5. CDR3 loop: CASSYAQGADEQYF. CDR3 in DNA: TGTGCCAGCAGTTACGCGCAGGGGGCCGACGAGCAGTACTTC.

V and J are TRBV28 and TRBJ1-1, with D possibly TRBD1 on 5 matching bases. Germline CDR1 is MDHEN and CDR2 is SYDVKM. Trimming stripped 5 bases from V and 4 bases from J, with 17 bases between. CDR3 length: 15 amino acids. CDR3 coding DNA: TGTGCCAGCAGTACCCGGGACGGCTTGCCCACTGAAGCTTTCTTT. This sequence encodes CASSTRDGLPTEAFF.

V is TRBV19 and J is TRBJ2-3; D uncertain. Trimming cost V 5 bases and J 4 bases, with 7 bases left between them. Germline V gene data show CDR1 as LNHDA and CDR2 as SQIVND (reference sequence). The CDR3 totals 12 residues. The DNA of the CDR3 is TGTGCCAGTAGTCCTAACGCAGATACGCAGTATTTT. Amino acids: CASSPNADTQYF.

This chain connects TRBV4-3 to TRBJ2-5, with 7 bases that match TRBD1. The CDR3 totals 15 residues. Trimming removed 3 bases from V and 2 bases from J; junction bases left unmatched: 6. CDR1 is LGHNA, CDR2 YSLEER, per germline. The CDR3 is CASSQGTALQETQYF. The CDR3 DNA reads TGCGCCAGCAGCCAGGGGACAGCCCTACAAGAGACCCAGTACTTC.

This chain links TRBV27 with TRBJ2-7; D remains ambiguous. Per the germline V gene, CDR1 is MNHEY and CDR2 is SMNVEV (reference sequence). Trimming took 3 bases from V and 2 from J, leaving 11 bases between them. This CDR3 is built from 14 residues. The CDR3 here is CASSFATATYEQYF. The CDR3 DNA sequence: TGTGCCAGCAGTTTTGCGACGGCCACCTACGAGCAGTACTTC.

The chain combines TRBV2 with TRBJ2-3; TRBD2 aligns across 13 bases. After removal of 6 bases from V and 3 bases from J, the junction contained 6 bases not matched to a gene. The CDR3 is made up of 16 amino acids. Looked up from germline, CDR1 is SNHLY and CDR2 is FYNNEI. The CDR3 here is CASRATTSGRTDTQYF. The CDR3 DNA follows: TGTGCCAGCAGGGCGACGACTAGCGGGAGGACAGATACGCAGTATTTT.

The rearrangement joins TRBV6-7 to TRBJ1-6; maybe TRBD1 (6 bases). TRBV6-7 is an ORF, with its function uncertain. V was cut by 5 bases and J by 5 bases, with 19 bases left in between. The CDR3 contains 17 residues. The CDR3 nucleotides are TGTGCCAGCAGTCTGCGAGGCAGGGGCATCGATAATTCACCCCTCCACTTT. This translates into CASSLRGRGIDNSPLHF.

The gene calls are TRBV5-1 and TRBJ2-5, with D possibly TRBD2 on 6 matching bases. Trimming took off 4 bases at V and 2 bases at J, with 15 bases between the two ends. The CDR3 runs to 15 residues. Germline CDR1 is SGHRS and CDR2 is YFSETQ. The CDR3 nucleotides read TGCGCCAGCAGCGCACCTCCGGGACTTCAAGAGACCCAGTACTTC. It yields the protein CASSAPPGLQETQYF.

The rearrangement links TRBV7-7 to TRBJ2-1; 8 bases fit TRBD2. CDR3 length equals 15 residues. The J segment lost 4 bases and the V segment lost 5 bases, leaving 7 bases of the junction unmatched. CDR1 is SSHAT and CDR2 is FNYEAQ in the germline V gene (reference sequence). The CDR3 loop is CASSRGTREYNEQFF. CDR3 DNA: TGTGCCAGCAGCCGCGGGACTAGAGAATACAATGAGCAGTTCTTC. Based on the CDR3 plus reference TRBV7-7 and TRBJ2-1, the full variable domain is GAGVSQSPRYKVTKRGQDVTLRCDPISSHATLYWYQQALGQGPEFLTYFNYEAQPDKSGLPSDRFSAERPEGSISTLTIQRTEQRDSAMYRCASSRGTREYNEQFFGPGTRLTVL.

The chain joins TRBV27 to TRBJ2-7; TRBD2 might be the D (6 bases). The CDR3 contains 17 residues. V was pared by 4 bases and J by 6 bases, with 25 bases between. Germline V gene lookup returns CDR1 MNHEY and CDR2 SMNVEV (reference sequence). DNA of the CDR3: TGTGCCAGCAGTTCCCTTCCGGGACTCTCACCCATCCTCGAGCAGTACTTC. As protein: CASSSLPGLSPILEQYF.